This TCR beta chain was documented in a study of CD8 T cells in ankylosing spondylitis. Study-level results: Significantly higher representation of disease-linked clones was reported for matched ankylosing spondylitis synovial fluid. Within ankylosing spondylitis blood, a TCR beta motif made up of roughly eight highly homologous variants appeared to be characteristic.

Only a few counts were recorded for this clonotype. The antigen is unknown. For TCR beta, libraries came from quantitative 5'-RACE with molecular barcodes. TCRdb independently ran MiXCR on the 5' RACE reads; one entry per CDR3 protein. The sample includes some 700,000 distinct CDR3 sequences, under 20% of them seen just once. V gave up 0 bases and J gave up 9 bases, with 3 bases separating them. The germline V gene has CDR1 LNHNV and CDR2 YYDKDF (reference sequence). The CDR3 extends over 11 amino acids. The material sequenced was blood, either unsorted or a sorted T cell fraction (not recorded which). The sequence came from a male donor with ankylosing spondylitis. J is TRBJ2-1 and V is TRBV15, with D unclear. The CDR3 nucleotides read TGTGCCACCAGCAGAGACACTGAGCAGTTCTTC. Its translation is CATSRDTEQFF.